The 9 T cell receptor beta chains below come from one sample, sequenced in a study of blood T cell repertoires in COVID-19. Sequencing was performed with immunoSEQ multiplex PCR; in TCRdb, only in-frame clones are kept and a portion is missing. The table records about 80,000 clones, roughly 82% of them present only once. Material for sequencing was peripheral blood. The receptors come from a human donor in a cohort sampled during active COVID-19.

The chain carries TRBV12-3 or TRBV12-4 and TRBJ2-7, with a tentative D call TRBD2 (6 bases). Trimming removed 6 bases from V and 7 bases from J, with 13 bases in between. CDR3 length equals 12 residues. This CDR3 reads CASSGTVGEQYF. CDR3 bases: TGTGCCAGCAGCGGGACTGTGGGGGAGCAGTACTTC.

V usage is TRBV25-1 and J usage is TRBJ2-2, with a tentative D call TRBD2 (5 bases). This CDR3 region has 13 residues. V dropped 8 bases and J dropped 2 bases, with 9 bases sitting between them. The germline gives CDR1 MGHDK, CDR2 SYGVNS. Written as DNA, the CDR3 is TGTGCCAGCGGGAGACTAAACACCGGGGAGCTGTTTTTT. Translation: CASGRLNTGELFF.

The V and J genes are TRBV2 and TRBJ2-1; 11 positions match TRBD2. This CDR3 has 13 amino acids. V was clipped by 6 bases and J by 6 bases; unmatched bases: 1. CDR1 and CDR2 from the germline V gene are SNHLY and FYNNEI. CDR3 in amino acids: CASRGLAGNEQFF. DNA for the CDR3: TGTGCCAGCAGAGGACTAGCGGGCAATGAGCAGTTCTTC.

The V gene is TRBV6-5, the J gene TRBJ2-2, with D possibly matching TRBD1 (6 bases). CDR1 is MNHEY, CDR2 SVGAGI, per germline. Trimming took 8 bases from V and 0 from J, leaving 7 bases between them. There are 13 residues in the CDR3. The CDR3 sequence: CASRDTNTGELFF. CDR3 coding DNA: TGTGCCAGCCGGGACACGAACACCGGGGAGCTGTTTTTT.

This sequence joins TRBV27 and TRBJ2-3; weak D call: TRBD1 (5 bases). From germline, CDR1 is MNHEY and CDR2 SMNVEV (reference sequence). The CDR3 extends over 15 amino acids. The V end lost 3 bases, the J end lost 0 bases, and 10 bases lay between the germline ends. CDR3 sequence: CASSFSTASTDTQYF. The CDR3 nucleotides read TGTGCCAGCAGTTTCTCGACAGCTAGCACAGATACGCAGTATTTT.

The V gene is TRBV28, the J gene TRBJ1-2; D remains unclear. V dropped 3 bases and J dropped 3 bases, with 8 bases sitting between them. The CDR3 sequence is 13 residues long. Germline V gene lookup returns CDR1 MDHEN and CDR2 SYDVKM. CDR3 sequence (DNA): TGTGCCAGCAGTTTTTCCGGGGACTATGGCTACACCTTC. This encodes CASSFSGDYGYTF.

The chain has TRBV28 and TRBJ1-5; 8 bases line up with TRBD1. The CDR3 is 16 residues long. The germline gives CDR1 MDHEN, CDR2 SYDVKM. The V and J ends lost 2 bases and 2 bases, in that order; junction bases with no gene match: 5. CDR3 region: CASSLRGQGGNQPQHF. Here the CDR3 DNA reads TGTGCCAGCAGTTTACGAGGACAGGGTGGCAATCAGCCCCAGCATTTT. The full variable domain, its missing parts supplied by reference TRBV28 and TRBJ1-5, is DVKVTQSSRYLVKRTGEKVFLECVQDMDHENMFWYRQDPGLGLRLIYFSYDVKMKEKGDIPEGYSVSREKKERFSLILESASTNQTSMYLCASSLRGQGGNQPQHFGDGTRLSIL.

The chain couples TRBV7-2 to TRBJ1-4, with D possibly TRBD1 on 6 matching bases. CDR3 length equals 14 residues. V was pared by 6 bases and J by 6 bases, with 14 bases between. Germline CDR1 is SGHTA and CDR2 is FQGNSA. The CDR3 bases are TGTGCCAGCAGGTTGACAGGCGGTTATGAAAAACTGTTTTTT. It codes for CASRLTGGYEKLFF.

This chain connects TRBV18 to TRBJ2-7; D perhaps matches TRBD2 (7 bases). CDR3 length: 16 amino acids. In germline, CDR1 is KGHSH, CDR2 LQKENI. Between the trimmed V and J ends, which lost 6 bases and 0 bases, there was a span of 18 bases. The DNA for the CDR3 is TGTGCCAGCTCGGTTGGGCAGGGGACTACCTCCTACGAGCAGTACTTC. It encodes CASSVGQGTTSYEQYF.